Listed below are T cell receptor beta chains from one sample, sequenced in a study of blood T cell repertoires in COVID-19. Repertoires were generated with immunoSEQ multiplex PCR, while TCRdb's copy carries only in-frame clones and drops some. The repertoire consists of roughly 330,000 clones, with about four fifths occurring once and the leading ten covering roughly 1.3%. Input material: peripheral blood. These TCRs come from a woman between 45 and 65 years old with acute or convalescent COVID-19. The conserved cysteine and the conserved F or W are not part of the CDR3 here. D genes are given only for firm matches.

v_call: TRBV10-3
d_call: .
j_call: TRBJ2-5
cdr3_aa: AISERQGKETQY

v_call: TRBV7-6
d_call: .
j_call: TRBJ2-5
cdr3_aa: ASSLGRPPAETQY

v_call: TRBV7-2
d_call: .
j_call: TRBJ1-2
cdr3_aa: ASSLENRRYT

v_call: TRBV7-2
d_call: TRBD1
j_call: TRBJ1-5
cdr3_aa: ASTTGTGEPQH

v_call: TRBV29-1
d_call: .
j_call: TRBJ1-2
cdr3_aa: SVDDGGGGYT

v_call: TRBV24-1
d_call: .
j_call: TRBJ2-6
cdr3_aa: ATSPGGSGANVLT

v_call: TRBV9
d_call: TRBD2
j_call: TRBJ2-3
cdr3_aa: ASSVRRGGTDTQY

v_call: TRBV7-8
d_call: .
j_call: TRBJ2-3
cdr3_aa: ASSLEGADSGDTQY

v_call: TRBV30
d_call: TRBD2
j_call: TRBJ2-1
cdr3_aa: AWSPVLVAGGYNEQF

v_call: TRBV27
d_call: .
j_call: TRBJ2-1
cdr3_aa: ASSLVGAFNEQF

v_call: TRBV5-1
d_call: .
j_call: TRBJ1-2
cdr3_aa: ASSTAGNYGYT

v_call: TRBV6-2/TRBV6-3
d_call: .
j_call: TRBJ2-3
cdr3_aa: ASSYEASTDTQY

v_call: TRBV4-3
d_call: TRBD2
j_call: TRBJ2-2
cdr3_aa: ASSQEVPGQGPSGNTGELF

v_call: TRBV4-3
d_call: TRBD2
j_call: TRBJ2-3
cdr3_aa: ASSQGLAAGTDTQY

v_call: TRBV18
d_call: TRBD2
j_call: TRBJ2-1
cdr3_aa: ASSQPGLAESSYNEQF

v_call: TRBV5-1
d_call: TRBD1
j_call: TRBJ1-1
cdr3_aa: ASSPNLGQGMNTEAF

v_call: TRBV28
d_call: TRBD1
j_call: TRBJ2-1
cdr3_aa: ASSFSGTGFLEQF

v_call: TRBV5-5
d_call: .
j_call: TRBJ1-2
cdr3_aa: ASSREARMNYGYT

v_call: TRBV10-3
d_call: .
j_call: TRBJ1-4
cdr3_aa: AISESQGTEKLF

v_call: TRBV2
d_call: .
j_call: TRBJ1-3
cdr3_aa: ASSEGGAGNTIY

v_call: TRBV6-5
d_call: TRBD1
j_call: TRBJ1-5
cdr3_aa: ASRRQGQGNQPQH

v_call: TRBV29-1
d_call: .
j_call: TRBJ1-1
cdr3_aa: SVEQFPNTEAF

v_call: TRBV19
d_call: .
j_call: TRBJ1-2
cdr3_aa: ASSERPRGGRDYGYT

v_call: TRBV19
d_call: .
j_call: TRBJ1-2
cdr3_aa: ASSLYSGANYGYT

v_call: TRBV2
d_call: TRBD1
j_call: TRBJ1-4
cdr3_aa: ASRGDSYGIKLF

v_call: TRBV12-1
d_call: .
j_call: TRBJ2-5
cdr3_aa: ASSSPGQEGTQY

v_call: TRBV2
d_call: TRBD1
j_call: TRBJ1-1
cdr3_aa: ASSDRQGKAF

v_call: TRBV25-1
d_call: TRBD1
j_call: TRBJ2-2
cdr3_aa: ASSEGQGWTGELF

v_call: TRBV7-2
d_call: .
j_call: TRBJ2-1
cdr3_aa: ASSPRTANNEQF

v_call: TRBV11-3
d_call: .
j_call: TRBJ1-2
cdr3_aa: ASSYSRPENYGYT

v_call: TRBV3-1/TRBV3-2
d_call: TRBD1
j_call: TRBJ1-2
cdr3_aa: ASSPGQNGYT

v_call: TRBV7-8
d_call: TRBD1
j_call: TRBJ2-7
cdr3_aa: ASSFRGQGYEQY

v_call: TRBV3-1/TRBV3-2
d_call: TRBD2
j_call: TRBJ2-1
cdr3_aa: ASSLTSGGWNEQF

v_call: TRBV7-8
d_call: TRBD2
j_call: TRBJ2-5
cdr3_aa: ASSRTSGGNKETQY

v_call: TRBV12-5
d_call: TRBD2
j_call: TRBJ2-1
cdr3_aa: ASGLSPGTSGRAYNEQF

v_call: TRBV18
d_call: .
j_call: TRBJ2-7
cdr3_aa: ASSPNVIEQY

v_call: TRBV29-1
d_call: .
j_call: TRBJ1-4
cdr3_aa: SVEYGVGEKLF

v_call: TRBV9
d_call: .
j_call: TRBJ1-2
cdr3_aa: ASSVEAGAYGYT

v_call: TRBV11-3
d_call: .
j_call: TRBJ2-5
cdr3_aa: ASSFGGGAGETQY

v_call: TRBV14
d_call: TRBD1
j_call: TRBJ1-5
cdr3_aa: ASSPADRGRYSNQPQH

v_call: TRBV6-5
d_call: TRBD1
j_call: TRBJ1-2
cdr3_aa: ASNRPGQGRNGYT

v_call: TRBV5-4
d_call: TRBD1
j_call: TRBJ2-6
cdr3_aa: ASSRGTGYGANVLT

v_call: TRBV27
d_call: TRBD1
j_call: TRBJ1-4
cdr3_aa: ASSSSKGTAEKLF

v_call: TRBV6-2/TRBV6-3
d_call: TRBD1
j_call: TRBJ2-1
cdr3_aa: ASSYTGTVYRGNEQF

v_call: TRBV9
d_call: .
j_call: TRBJ1-2
cdr3_aa: ASSVEAQANYGYT

v_call: TRBV18
d_call: .
j_call: TRBJ1-1
cdr3_aa: ASSPNSRGNTEAF

v_call: TRBV2
d_call: TRBD1
j_call: TRBJ1-2
cdr3_aa: ASSEVEQGAYRYGYT

v_call: TRBV5-1
d_call: .
j_call: TRBJ2-7
cdr3_aa: ASSLVQGYEQY

v_call: TRBV2
d_call: .
j_call: TRBJ2-5
cdr3_aa: ASSLRETQY

v_call: TRBV7-8
d_call: TRBD1
j_call: TRBJ1-2
cdr3_aa: ASSLATGNYGYT

v_call: TRBV7-2
d_call: TRBD1
j_call: TRBJ1-4
cdr3_aa: ASRPGTGTEKLF

v_call: TRBV2
d_call: .
j_call: TRBJ1-1
cdr3_aa: ASSVNREMNTEAF

v_call: TRBV6-1
d_call: TRBD1
j_call: TRBJ1-5
cdr3_aa: ASSEGNRGNQPQH

v_call: TRBV7-3
d_call: .
j_call: TRBJ2-3
cdr3_aa: ASSFLFSTSTDTQY

v_call: TRBV24-1
d_call: .
j_call: TRBJ2-1
cdr3_aa: ATRPLAADEQF